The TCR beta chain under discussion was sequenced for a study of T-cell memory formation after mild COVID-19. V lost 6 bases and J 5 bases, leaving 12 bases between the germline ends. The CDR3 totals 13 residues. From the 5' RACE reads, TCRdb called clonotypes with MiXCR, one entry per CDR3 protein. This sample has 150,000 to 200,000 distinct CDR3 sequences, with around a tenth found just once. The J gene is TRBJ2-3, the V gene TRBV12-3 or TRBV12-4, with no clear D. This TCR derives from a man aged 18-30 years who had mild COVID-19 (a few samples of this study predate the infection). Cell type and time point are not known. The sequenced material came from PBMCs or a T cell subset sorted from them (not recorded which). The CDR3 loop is CASSPGSGDTQYF. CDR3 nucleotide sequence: TGTGCCAGCAGCCCAGGATCTGGAGATACGCAGTATTTT.